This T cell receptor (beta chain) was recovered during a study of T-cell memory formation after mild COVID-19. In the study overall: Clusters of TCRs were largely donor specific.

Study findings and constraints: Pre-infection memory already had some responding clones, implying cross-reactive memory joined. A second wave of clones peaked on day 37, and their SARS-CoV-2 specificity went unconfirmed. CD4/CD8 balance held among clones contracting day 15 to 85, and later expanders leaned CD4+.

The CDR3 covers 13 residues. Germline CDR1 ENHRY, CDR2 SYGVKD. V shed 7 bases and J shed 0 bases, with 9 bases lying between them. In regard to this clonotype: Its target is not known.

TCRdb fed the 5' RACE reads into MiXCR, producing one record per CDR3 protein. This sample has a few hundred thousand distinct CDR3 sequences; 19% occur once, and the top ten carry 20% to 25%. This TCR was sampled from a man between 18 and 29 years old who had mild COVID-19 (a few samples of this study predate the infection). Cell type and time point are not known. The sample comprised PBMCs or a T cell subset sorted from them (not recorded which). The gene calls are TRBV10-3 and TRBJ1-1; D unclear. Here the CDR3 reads CAIKSAMNTEAFF. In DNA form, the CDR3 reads TGTGCCATCAAGAGTGCCATGAACACTGAAGCTTTCTTT.